Shown below are 2 T cell receptor beta chains from a single sample sequenced in a study of blood T cell repertoires in COVID-19. TCRdb's table, derived via immunoSEQ multiplex PCR, lists solely in-frame clones and lacks some. The sample shows over 110,000 clones, about 87% of them seen only once. The sample was peripheral blood. All receptors come from a human donor in a cohort sampled during active COVID-19.

The rearrangement uses TRBV29-1 and TRBJ1-4; 7 nucleotides align to TRBD1. The CDR3 is 14 amino acids. CDR1 and CDR2 (germline): SQVTM, ANQGSEA. Trimming took 4 bases from V and 0 from J; bases not matched to a gene: 2. The CDR3 DNA follows: TGCAGCGTTGTTGACAGGGCAACTAATGAAAAACTGTTTTTT. The encoded protein is CSVVDRATNEKLFF.

The chain links TRBV6-5 to TRBJ2-2, with D possibly being TRBD2 (6 bases). Trimming stripped 6 bases from V and 2 bases from J, with 10 bases between. This CDR3 has 14 amino acids. Germline CDR1 is MNHEY and CDR2 is SVGAGI. For the CDR3, the DNA is TGTGCCAGCAGGCGGGACGGAAACACCGGGGAGCTGTTTTTT. Residues: CASRRDGNTGELFF.